These T cell receptor beta chains were read from a single sample in a study of memory CD4+ T cells and cytomegalovirus serostatus. The method was immunoSEQ multiplex PCR; TCRdb's version includes in-frame clones alone and lacks a portion of them. The sample has approximately 61,000 clones; about 81% are singletons. The material sequenced was memory CD4+ T cells from blood. These receptors were taken from an adult in good health and CMV-seronegative. Both conserved end residues are part of each CDR3. The D gene is left open where the match is weak. Rows give clone size only sometimes, using once, few, many, or a class for an expanded clone.

d_gene,abundance,v_gene,j_gene,CDR3nt,CDR3aa
.,.,TRBV28,TRBJ2-4,TGTGCCAGCAGTTTAATTGCAGAAGGCATTCAGTACTTC,CASSLIAEGIQYF
TRBD1,.,TRBV27,TRBJ2-1,TGTGCCAGCAGTTCTCCGGGACAGGCCCAGTTCTTC,CASSSPGQAQFF
TRBD2,.,TRBV9,TRBJ2-2,TGTGCCAGCAGCGTAGGGCTAGGGAGGGGAGAGAGTGGGGGCACCGGGGAGCTGTTTTTT,CASSVGLGRGESGGTGELFF
TRBD1,once,TRBV7-9,TRBJ1-1,TGTGCCAGCAGCCTACAGGGGGCCATGGGGACTGAAGCTTTCTTT,CASSLQGAMGTEAFF
TRBD2,.,TRBV7-2,TRBJ2-3,TGTGCCAGCAGCTTAGTAGCTAGCGGGGCAGATACGCAGTATTTT,CASSLVASGADTQYF
.,.,TRBV7-2,TRBJ1-2,TGTGCCAGCAGCCCGCAAAAAGCTAACTATGGCTACACCTTC,CASSPQKANYGYTF
TRBD1,.,TRBV2,TRBJ1-4,TGTGCCAGCAGGGACAGGGCCGCTGAAAAACTGTTTTTT,CASRDRAAEKLFF
.,.,TRBV7-3,TRBJ2-3,TGTGCCAGCAGCTTAACCCCAGCGGGCGCAGATACGCAGTATTTT,CASSLTPAGADTQYF
TRBD2,.,TRBV6-1,TRBJ2-3,TGTGCCAGCAGTGAACAACGGGGGGGCACAGATACGCAGTATTTT,CASSEQRGGTDTQYF
.,few,TRBV7-9,TRBJ1-6,TGTGCCAGCAGCTACAGGGCGGGAAATTCACCCCTCCACTTT,CASSYRAGNSPLHF
TRBD2,.,TRBV7-2,TRBJ2-1,TGTGCCAGCAGCTCGGAGCGGGGTATCTACAATGAGCAGTTCTTC,CASSSERGIYNEQFF
TRBD2,few,TRBV7-9,TRBJ2-1,TGTGCCAGCAGCTTACCCCCGAGACTAGCGGGACACCACAATGAGCAGTTCTTC,CASSLPPRLAGHHNEQFF
.,.,TRBV7-9,TRBJ1-2,TGTGCCAGCAGCGCGAACCCGGGCAGGGGCGCTCATGGCTACACCTTC,CASSANPGRGAHGYTF
.,.,TRBV27,TRBJ1-2,TGTGCCAGCAGTCTCAGACCCCTCGGAACTAACTATGGCTACACCTTC,CASSLRPLGTNYGYTF
.,.,TRBV14,TRBJ2-5,TGTGCCAGCAGCCAAGCGGCGGGGGCGGTTTTTGGGACCCAGTACTTC,CASSQAAGAVFGTQYF
.,.,TRBV28,TRBJ1-1,TGTGCCAGCAGGACTAGGGACTCGGGAGGCTTT,CASRTRDSGGF
TRBD2,.,TRBV11-2,TRBJ2-1,TGTGCCAGCACCCATTTGGGACTAGCCCACAATGAGCAGTTCTTC,CASTHLGLAHNEQFF
TRBD2,.,TRBV5-6,TRBJ2-1,TGTGCCAGCAGCTTGGTAGCGGGGGGGCGGATGGGACAGTTCTTC,CASSLVAGGRMGQFF
.,.,TRBV13,TRBJ2-7,TGTGCCAGCAGCACCCGGGTGGGATTGAGGGAGCAGTACTTC,CASSTRVGLREQYF
.,.,TRBV19,TRBJ2-7,TGTGCCAGAGCCGTGTGGGGGCCACCCTACGAGCAGTACTTC,CARAVWGPPYEQYF
.,few,TRBV5-4,TRBJ1-1,TGTGCCAGCAGCTTGGCACAGGGACTGAACACTGAAGCTTTCTTT,CASSLAQGLNTEAFF
TRBD1,.,TRBV5-6,TRBJ2-7,TGTGCCAGCAGCTACCGGGACAGGATCTACGAGCAGTACTTC,CASSYRDRIYEQYF
.,.,TRBV7-6,TRBJ1-1,TGTGCCAGCAGCTTCGGGACGAACACTGAAGCTTTCTTT,CASSFGTNTEAFF
.,.,TRBV7-9,TRBJ1-1,TGTGCCAGCAGCTTATACGGGGACACTGAAGCTTTCTTT,CASSLYGDTEAFF
.,.,TRBV18,TRBJ2-7,TGTGCCAGCTCACCTTCCCACGGCTCCTACGAGCAGTACTTC,CASSPSHGSYEQYF
TRBD1,.,TRBV6-1,TRBJ1-5,TGTGCCAGCAGTGATAGGGACAGGGGGCGAGCTCAGCCCCAGCATTTT,CASSDRDRGRAQPQHF
.,.,TRBV11-2,TRBJ2-7,TGTGCCAGCAGCCCCGGTAAGGGTTCCTACGAGCAGTACTTC,CASSPGKGSYEQYF
.,.,TRBV7-8,TRBJ2-1,TGTGCCAGCAGCTTAGGGGGGTTGCGTAGCTCCTACAATGAGCAGTTCTTC,CASSLGGLRSSYNEQFF
.,.,TRBV21-1,TRBJ2-7,TGTGCCAGCAGGCCGGGACTAGCGGGACCTAGCTCCTACGAGCAGTACTTC,CASRPGLAGPSSYEQYF
.,.,TRBV4-1,TRBJ1-2,TGCGCCAGCAGCCCCTCAACCTGGAGCGGCTACACCTTC,CASSPSTWSGYTF
.,once,TRBV19,TRBJ1-3,TGTGCCAGTATCGGGGCAGGGATTCCCTCTGGAAACACCATATATTTT,CASIGAGIPSGNTIYF
TRBD1,.,TRBV23-1,TRBJ1-1,TGCGCCAGCAGTCAATTTTGTGGACAGGGTTACACTGAAGCTTTCTTT,CASSQFCGQGYTEAFF
TRBD2,.,TRBV4-1,TRBJ2-3,TGCGCCAGCAGCCCTCGGGGGGGGCCTACAGATACGCAGTATTTT,CASSPRGGPTDTQYF
TRBD1,.,TRBV7-3,TRBJ1-6,TGTGCCAGCAGCTTAGGGACAGGGCGAAGGGACTCACCCCTCCACTTT,CASSLGTGRRDSPLHF
.,.,TRBV9,TRBJ2-3,TGTGCCAGCAGCGTAGAAGGCGGATTCACAGATACGCAGTATTTT,CASSVEGGFTDTQYF
TRBD1,once,TRBV11-2,TRBJ2-7,TGTGCCAGCAGATACGCCGGGACAGGGATCTACGAGCAGTACTTC,CASRYAGTGIYEQYF
TRBD2,few,TRBV7-8,TRBJ2-2,TGTGCCAGCAGCCTTCGGACTAGCGGGGGGAACACCGGGGAGCTGTTTTTT,CASSLRTSGGNTGELFF
.,.,TRBV10-3,TRBJ1-5,TGTGCCATCAGTCCGGGGCTCAATCAGCCCCAGCATTTT,CAISPGLNQPQHF
.,few,TRBV28,TRBJ2-1,TGTGCCAGCAGTTCCCCGAGACGGCACTACAATGAGCAGTTCTTC,CASSSPRRHYNEQFF
TRBD1,few,TRBV20-1,TRBJ1-2,TGCAGTGCTTCAGGGGGCAGGGGCTACACCTTC,CSASGGRGYTF
TRBD2,.,TRBV27,TRBJ2-3,TGTGCCAGCAGTTTAACCCCCGGACTAGCCACGCAGTATTTT,CASSLTPGLATQYF
TRBD1,.,TRBV2,TRBJ1-2,TGTGCCAGCAGTGAGTCTCCAGGGGGGCTCCTTGATGGGGGCTACACCTTC,CASSESPGGLLDGGYTF
.,.,TRBV5-6,TRBJ1-4,TGTGCCAGCAGCTGGGGGGGGACCCCTGAAAAACTGTTTTTT,CASSWGGTPEKLFF